The entry below describes one T cell receptor (beta chain). Its antigen has not been determined. The record has no base qualities; no much larger clone is one base away. The data derive from a study of cytomegalovirus exposure and HLA in healthy donors (dated by TCRdb to 2016 to 2017). Background on the whole study: An earlier analysis of roughly 610 of the donors reported 250 to 300 Gb of sequence data and about 120 million unique TCR beta sequences obtained from about 179 million T cells. Roughly 300 gigabases of sequencing data and 70 million to 100 million unique TCR sequences were included in an early release covering about 700 HLA-typed donors. Among the roughly 370 genotyped donors, approximately 76% belonged to the genetic ancestry cluster associated with self-reported Caucasian donors. The study aimed to test whether cataloging public T cell receptors could reveal signatures of past pathogen exposure. The study used immunosequencing to profile the T cell repertoires of 666 subjects and linked those repertoires to cytomegalovirus serostatus. Besides the first cohort of some 670 subjects, a separate validation cohort made up of roughly 120 different subjects was used. High-throughput TCR immunosequencing, statistical association of individual TCRs with disease status, and machine learning were combined to predict cytomegalovirus infection status. A later analysis re-examined previously published TCR beta repertoires from more than 650 donors and added high-resolution HLA genotyping to investigate patterns of TCR occurrence. In the later analysis, no new phenotypic data were used to find candidate immune exposures; instead, reliance was placed on TCR beta sequences and their occurrence across donors. An earlier analysis of nearly 600 of the donors applied high-throughput TCR beta sequencing to assess whether each TCR beta V gene segment acted as functional or pseudogenic. Donor age, sex, ethnicity and CMV serostatus were compiled together with the repertoire data. A later genetic analysis used genome-wide SNP genotypes for about 60% of the roughly 670 donors, treating that subset as a discovery cohort. Every discovery cohort repertoire had been produced on one sequencing platform. Class I and class II HLA loci were covered by the typing at four-digit resolution. The number of donors typed differed by locus, with roughly 620-640 for A, B, C, DRB1 and DQB1, around 500 for DQA1, about 610 for DPA1, and about 450 for DPB1. Four or five DR-DQ haplotypes were handled as single units for association and clustering because linkage in the cohort was strong. Among about 390 genotyped donors of the cohort, an average of approximately 240,000 unique TCR beta nucleotide sequences were sequenced per donor, roughly a sixth of them non-productive. General study outcomes and caveats: Three of the identified cytomegalovirus-associated TCR beta chains were confirmed in vitro to be specific for cytomegalovirus antigens. In a later analysis, most CMV-associated TCR beta chains were found to appear HLA-restricted, with HLA associations seemingly driven largely by CMV exposure. In this cohort, only TCR beta chains were sequenced, and detectable features were limited by the absence of alpha or paired-chain data. Across donors, most TCR sequences were observed very rarely, whereas some public TCRs were present in many individuals. Because HLA typing was missing for some donors at each locus, association tests included only the typed subset. Linkage disequilibrium might explain the correlated functional status among segregating V segments, but an unknown experimental factor could not be ruled out. Compared with equally common non-associated chains, HLA-associated TCR beta chains in a later analysis were more clonally expanded and had lower generation probabilities. It was suggested by the authors that the approach could potentially be generalized to other disease states and immunological phenotypes. The 87-base-pair reads could not distinguish some IMGT-functional V segments, including TRBV6-2 and TRBV6-3, so those segments were excluded. Immune exposure information for the cohort was limited to CMV serostatus. In a later analysis, several top co-occurrence clusters were reported to appear linked to parvovirus B19, influenza, CMV and Epstein-Barr virus. An association between a missense DCLRE1C variant and V-gene and J-gene trimming of TCR beta chains was found in a later genetic analysis and replicated in an independent cohort. Because counts were too low, about 18 rarely observed V segments, including chromosome 9 orphons, were left out of the earlier analysis of 587 of the donors. At a false discovery rate of 0.05, a later analysis linked some 18,000 TCR beta sequences to specific HLA alleles. A further reported finding was that TCR beta sequences accurately predicted the HLA-A and HLA-B alleles for most subjects in the first cohort. In a later analysis, TCR association rates were found to vary across HLA loci, with the most associated TCRs seen for DRB1 alleles and the fewest for HLA-C alleles. The sequencing pipeline was judged likely to have produced a cluster of highly shared sequence variants as a technical artifact. Compared with the 666-donor mean, donors in an Asian-associated ancestry cluster had fewer N-insertions in productive TCRs, according to a later genetic analysis. In an earlier analysis of approximately 600 of the donors, most TCR beta V segments were observed in productive rearrangements about 90% or about 30% of the time, broadly matching IMGT annotations. Presence/absence analyses assumed roughly uniform sequencing depth across donors, an assumption that may not hold. Cytomegalovirus status was reported to be diagnosed by the classifier with high specificity and sensitivity in both the original and validation cohorts. In the study, 164 TCR beta chains were listed as associated with cytomegalovirus. When HLA alleles, especially DR and DQ, strongly co-occurred, TCR associations were difficult to assign to individual alleles.

The cohort was made up of roughly 670 healthy bone marrow donors. At the time of sampling, all cohort members were nominally healthy, though unrecorded immune exposures were likely present. The donor tested CMV seronegative, placing the donor among the 352 seronegative members of the cohort. A peripheral blood sample was provided by each donor, and peripheral blood mononuclear cells were used for TCR beta sequencing. The Qiagen DNeasy Blood Extraction Kit was used to extract genomic DNA from the blood cell samples. The library was generated by the immunoSEQ multiplex PCR assay. For the multiplex PCR, a mixture combining 60 forward primers for TCR Vbeta segments and 13 reverse primers for TCR Jbeta segments was used. Amplification of the CDR3 region of rearranged TCR beta genes was performed with a multiplex PCR assay on genomic DNA. On the Illumina HiSeq System, the amplified TCR beta libraries were sequenced as 87-base-pair reads. The authors' analysis ran thus. A later analysis counted about 76 million unique TCR beta chains across the 640 or so repertoires, and roughly 9.9 million of these chains were shared by at least two donors. To remove PCR and sequencing errors, raw reads were error-corrected and collapsed into unique sequences using a nearest-neighbor algorithm that merged closely related sequences. V, D and J gene segments were assigned by aligning CDR3 sequences to IMGT reference sequences. For a sequence to be retained, at least a six-nucleotide match to both a V gene segment and a J gene segment was required. A rearrangement was called productive if the CDR3 had no stop codons and remained in frame with V and J, and every other rearrangement was called non-productive. CDR3 was defined according to IMGT convention as the region running from the second conserved V-encoded cysteine to the conserved J-encoded phenylalanine. The earlier analysis of 500 to 600 of the donors excluded sequences that lacked an unambiguous match to a single V gene segment. In an earlier analysis of approximately 550 of the donors, V segments were called functional above 56.7% productive rearrangements and were called segregating when the between-donor standard deviation exceeded 5%. A statistical classification framework was developed to diagnose cytomegalovirus status using the catalog of TCR beta chain sequences. In a later analysis, V and J genes were assigned by comparing TCR nucleotide sequences against IMGT/GENE-DB human TR gene sequences. The TCRdist pipeline was used in a later analysis to assign CDR3 sequences and most-parsimonious VDJ recombination scenarios. In a later analysis, every TCR beta chain was defined by the combination of its CDR3 amino acid sequence and its V-gene family, and reads without a unique V-gene family were dropped. To address suspected cross-contamination and a sequencing artifact, a later analysis removed under 600 highly shared, low-generation-probability nucleotide sequences. In a later analysis, a clonal expansion index was calculated for each public chain from normalized within-repertoire ranks of inferred template counts. In a later analysis, generation probabilities were computed using a VDJ recombination model fitted to out-of-frame rearrangements, and the results were checked against IGoR. In a later analysis, hypergeometric tests were used to score TCR-TCR, TCR-HLA and TCR-CMV co-occurrence, with a repertoire-size bias correction applied to TCR pairs. In a later analysis, false discovery rates were estimated by permuting HLA or CMV assignments 20 times. A later analysis grouped co-occurring TCRs with DBSCAN, adding TCRdist sequence similarity when clustering within HLA-allele-positive subsets. Repertoires with fewer than 30,000 or more than 120,000 public chains, plus five repertoires with anomalous nucleotide sharing, were excluded from co-occurrence clustering. Here the immuneACCESS table is served through TCRdb, limited to in-frame sequences with V and J called. Missing clones are a known gap in these copies; in checked studies unresolved V genes cover under half, and the rest lacks a known reason. D and trimming were read from the DNA, whereas the V and J calls and clone size are those reported in that table. The sample has 60,000 to 80,000 clones on record, 70% to 85% of them singletons. Less than 3.5% of the sample is held by the ten biggest clonotypes.

Per the germline V gene, LGHNA is the CDR1 and YSLEER is the CDR2. From the cysteine up to the phenylalanine, the CDR3 has a length of 15 residues. Just the 45-base CDR3 DNA is kept, in frame starting at base 1. V is pared back by 4 bases and J by 3 bases, with 13 bases lying between the germline termini. The TCR sequence derives from a woman aged 25 to 39 in good health and CMV-seronegative. Sample: PBMCs. This chain joins TRBV4-3 to TRBJ1-3; the D gene is unclear. The bases are TGCGCCAGCAGCCCCGATAGGACTTTTGGAAACACCATATATTTT. This gives the protein CASSPDRTFGNTIYF.